The clone carrying this T cell receptor beta chain came up many times. MiXCR, run by TCRdb on the RT-PCR reads, gives a single entry per CDR3 protein. The sample includes about 680,000 distinct CDR3 sequences, 12% to 15% of them seen just once. The germline CDR1 and CDR2 sequences are DFQATT and SNEGSKA (reference sequence). Trimming left V 1 base short and J 0 bases short, with 9 bases between. CDR3 length: 14 residues. The chain has TRBV20-1 and TRBJ1-1; no firm D call. Sequenced: memory CD4+ T cells from blood. The sequence came from a female donor in good health, serving as a healthy control. The CDR3 loop is CSARGVLVNTEAFF. CDR3 in DNA: TGCAGTGCTAGAGGAGTTTTGGTGAACACTGAAGCTTTCTTT.